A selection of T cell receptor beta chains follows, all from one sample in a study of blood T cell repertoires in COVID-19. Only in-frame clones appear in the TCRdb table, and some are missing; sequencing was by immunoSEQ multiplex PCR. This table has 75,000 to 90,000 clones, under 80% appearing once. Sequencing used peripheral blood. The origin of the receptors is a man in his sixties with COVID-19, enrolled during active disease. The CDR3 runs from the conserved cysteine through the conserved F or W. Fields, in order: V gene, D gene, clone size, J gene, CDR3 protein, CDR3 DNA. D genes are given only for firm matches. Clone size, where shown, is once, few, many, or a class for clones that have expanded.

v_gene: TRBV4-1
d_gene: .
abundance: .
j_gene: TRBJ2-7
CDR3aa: CASSQAQAYEQYF
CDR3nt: TGCGCCAGCAGCCAAGCGCAGGCATACGAGCAGTACTTC

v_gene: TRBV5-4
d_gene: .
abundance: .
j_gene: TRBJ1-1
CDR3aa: CASNGGGNTEAFF
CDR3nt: TGTGCCAGCAACGGGGGGGGGAACACTGAAGCTTTCTTT

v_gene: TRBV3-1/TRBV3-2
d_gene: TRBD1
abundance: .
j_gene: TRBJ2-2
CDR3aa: CASRRQGNTGELFF
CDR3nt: TGTGCCAGCAGACGACAGGGAAACACCGGGGAGCTGTTTTTT

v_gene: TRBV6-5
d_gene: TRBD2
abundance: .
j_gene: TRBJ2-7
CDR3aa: CASRPSGSYEQYF
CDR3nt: TGTGCCAGCAGACCTAGCGGGAGCTACGAGCAGTACTTC

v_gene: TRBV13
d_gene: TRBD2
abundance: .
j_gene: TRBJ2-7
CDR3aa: CASSLRSGRSHEQYF
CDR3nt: TGTGCCAGCAGCTTACGGAGCGGGAGGAGCCACGAGCAGTACTTC

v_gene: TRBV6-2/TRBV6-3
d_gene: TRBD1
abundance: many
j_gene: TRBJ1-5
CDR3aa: CASSRQGLRYNQPQHF
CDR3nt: TGTGCCAGCAGCAGACAGGGCCTTAGATACAATCAGCCCCAGCATTTT

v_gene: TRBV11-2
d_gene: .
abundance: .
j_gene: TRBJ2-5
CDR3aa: CASSPTGVQETQYF
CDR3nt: TGTGCCAGCAGCCCGACAGGAGTCCAAGAGACCCAGTACTTC

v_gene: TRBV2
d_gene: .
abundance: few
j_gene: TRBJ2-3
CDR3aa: CASSIRVQYF
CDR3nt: TGTGCCAGCAGTATTCGAGTACAGTATTTT

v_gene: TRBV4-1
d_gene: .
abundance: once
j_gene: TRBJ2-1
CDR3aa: CASSQAALSGDEQFF
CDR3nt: TGCGCCAGCAGCCAAGCGGCCCTGTCGGGGGATGAGCAGTTCTTC

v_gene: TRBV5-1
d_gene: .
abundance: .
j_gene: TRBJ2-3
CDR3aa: CASSFQSADYTDTQYF
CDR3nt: TGCGCCAGCAGCTTCCAGAGCGCTGACTACACAGATACGCAGTATTTT